This TCR beta chain was obtained from a study of blood T cell repertoires in COVID-19. As for the study in general: All recovered Cohort 3 donors got two negative PCRs, got clearance, or saw symptom resolution.

V gave up 0 bases and J gave up 0 bases, with 10 bases separating them. Germline-derived CDR1 and CDR2 are GTSNPN and SVGIG (reference sequence). CDR3 length: 15 residues. Study processing details: Using reference gene primer amplification, nucleated cell counts were estimated. Method: immunoSEQ multiplex PCR; TCRdb's copy keeps in-frame clones and lacks some. The V and J calls and the clone size are those of that table, but D and trimming were determined from the DNA. The table shows roughly 200,000 clones, with roughly 90% occurring only once. Individuals drawn from around 25 US areas were about 18 to 95 years old. Cohorts were assigned according to the clinical history that participants reported.

This chain uses TRBV30 with TRBJ2-3; D call uncertain. The source is a woman aged 45 to 65 in a cohort exposed to, infected with or recovered from COVID-19 (not recorded which). Sequenced input: PBMCs or T cells enriched from blood (not recorded which). This chain's CDR3 is CAWSVLSHSTDTQYF. In DNA form, the CDR3 reads TGTGCCTGGAGTGTACTATCCCATAGCACAGATACGCAGTATTTT.